A selection of T cell receptor beta chains follows, all from one sample in a study of blood T cells in healthy people across ages. TCRdb independently ran MiXCR on the 5' RACE reads; one entry per CDR3 protein. The sample contains roughly 1,300,000 distinct CDR3 sequences, 55% to 75% of which appear only once. The sample taken for sequencing was blood. These receptors all come from a man between 18 and 29 years old in good health. The CDR3 runs from the conserved cysteine through the conserved F or W. The order of the fields is D gene, clone size, V gene, J gene, CDR3 length, CDR3 protein, CDR3 DNA. A D gene is named only where the DNA matches it firmly. Only part of the rows carry a size: once, few, many, or a class if the clone is expanded.

D: TRBD2; size: NA; V: TRBV11-3; J: TRBJ2-1; length: 17; CDR3: CASSLETLAGGSNEQFF; DNA: TGTGCCAGCAGCTTAGAGACTCTAGCGGGAGGGAGCAATGAGCAGTTCTTC
D: TRBD2; size: NA; V: TRBV6-2/TRBV6-3; J: TRBJ2-5; length: 14; CDR3: CASTGTSGVVEQYF; DNA: TGTGCCAGCACCGGGACTAGCGGCGTTGTTGAGCAGTACTTC
D: TRBD2; size: NA; V: TRBV27; J: TRBJ2-3; length: 15; CDR3: CASSVAGGFTDTQYF; DNA: TGTGCCAGTAGCGTAGCGGGCGGCTTTACAGATACGCAGTATTTT
D: NA; size: NA; V: TRBV20-1; J: TRBJ1-2; length: 15; CDR3: CSARDPGQTNYGYTF; DNA: TGCAGTGCTAGAGACCCCGGACAGACCAACTATGGCTACACCTTC
D: NA; size: NA; V: TRBV5-1; J: TRBJ1-1; length: 16; CDR3: CASSTGFRQVGAEAFF; DNA: TGCGCCAGCAGCACCGGATTCCGACAGGTCGGGGCTGAAGCTTTCTTT
D: NA; size: NA; V: TRBV5-1; J: TRBJ1-1; length: 16; CDR3: CASSLSPTGLNTEAFF; DNA: TGCGCCAGCAGCTTATCTCCGACAGGACTGAACACTGAAGCTTTCTTT
D: NA; size: NA; V: TRBV20-1; J: TRBJ2-1; length: 13; CDR3: CSATGTYYNEQFF; DNA: TGCAGTGCTACCGGGACATACTACAATGAGCAGTTCTTC
D: TRBD2; size: NA; V: TRBV29-1; J: TRBJ2-2; length: 16; CDR3: CSVEDYREGGTGELFF; DNA: TGCAGCGTTGAAGATTATCGGGAGGGAGGGACCGGGGAGCTGTTTTTT
D: TRBD1; size: NA; V: TRBV7-2; J: TRBJ2-5; length: 15; CDR3: CASSSTGTGLETQYF; DNA: TGTGCCAGCAGCTCGACAGGGACGGGTCTAGAGACCCAGTACTTC
D: TRBD1; size: NA; V: TRBV28; J: TRBJ2-7; length: 14; CDR3: CASSLGTGEDEQYF; DNA: TGTGCCAGCAGCCTAGGGACAGGGGAGGACGAGCAGTACTTC
D: NA; size: NA; V: TRBV7-9; J: TRBJ1-2; length: 15; CDR3: CASSLGGMVGYGYTF; DNA: TGTGCCAGCAGCTTAGGAGGGATGGTAGGGTATGGCTACACCTTC
D: NA; size: NA; V: TRBV20-1; J: TRBJ2-7; length: 11; CDR3: CSARDPPEQYF; DNA: TGCAGTGCTAGAGATCCTCCCGAGCAGTACTTC
D: NA; size: few; V: TRBV7-2; J: TRBJ1-1; length: 16; CDR3: CASSLAGLILNTEAFF; DNA: TGTGCCAGCAGCTTAGCAGGGCTCATTCTGAACACTGAAGCTTTCTTT
D: NA; size: NA; V: TRBV6-1; J: TRBJ2-3; length: 15; CDR3: CASSDIDTSTDTQYF; DNA: TGTGCCAGCAGTGATATAGATACTAGCACAGATACGCAGTATTTT
D: NA; size: NA; V: TRBV11-1; J: TRBJ1-6; length: 16; CDR3: CASSLARGQLNSPLHF; DNA: TGTGCCAGCAGCTTAGCTCGCGGTCAACTTAATTCACCCCTCCACTTT
D: NA; size: once; V: TRBV6-5; J: TRBJ2-3; length: 14; CDR3: CASSYSFSGDTQYF; DNA: TGTGCCAGCAGTTACTCGTTTAGCGGAGATACGCAGTATTTT
D: NA; size: NA; V: TRBV7-2; J: TRBJ1-4; length: 13; CDR3: CASSNSEAGKLFF; DNA: TGTGCCAGCAGCAACTCCGAGGCTGGAAAACTGTTTTTT